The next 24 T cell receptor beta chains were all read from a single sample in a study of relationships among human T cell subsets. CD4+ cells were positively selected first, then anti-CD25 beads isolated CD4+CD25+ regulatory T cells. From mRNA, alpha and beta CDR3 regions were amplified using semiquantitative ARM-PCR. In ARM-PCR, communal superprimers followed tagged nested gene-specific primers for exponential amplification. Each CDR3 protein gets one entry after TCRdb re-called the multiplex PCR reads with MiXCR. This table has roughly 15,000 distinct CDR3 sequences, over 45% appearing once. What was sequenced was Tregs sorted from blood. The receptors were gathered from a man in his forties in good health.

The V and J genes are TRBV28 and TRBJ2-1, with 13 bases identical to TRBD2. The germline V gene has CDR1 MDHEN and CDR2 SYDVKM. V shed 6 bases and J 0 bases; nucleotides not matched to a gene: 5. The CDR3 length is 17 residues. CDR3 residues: CASSSGTSGDSYNEQFF. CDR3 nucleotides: TGTGCCAGCAGCTCCGGGACTAGCGGGGACTCCTACAATGAGCAGTTCTTC. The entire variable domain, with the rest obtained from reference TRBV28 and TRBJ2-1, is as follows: DVKVTQSSRYLVKRTGEKVFLECVQDMDHENMFWYRQDPGLGLRLIYFSYDVKMKEKGDIPEGYSVSREKKERFSLILESASTNQTSMYLCASSSGTSGDSYNEQFFGPGTRLTVL.

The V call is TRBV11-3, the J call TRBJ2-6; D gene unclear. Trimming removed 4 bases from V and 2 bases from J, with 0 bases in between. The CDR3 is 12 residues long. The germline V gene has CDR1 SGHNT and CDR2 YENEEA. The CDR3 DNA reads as TGTGCCAGCAGCTCTGGGGCCAACGTCCTGACTTTC. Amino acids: CASSSGANVLTF.

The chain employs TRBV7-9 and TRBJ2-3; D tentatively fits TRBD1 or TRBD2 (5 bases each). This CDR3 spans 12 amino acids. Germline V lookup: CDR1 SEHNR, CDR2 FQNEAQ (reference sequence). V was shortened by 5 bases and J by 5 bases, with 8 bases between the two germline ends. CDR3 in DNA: TGTGCCAGCAGCCCGGGGCAAGATACGCAGTATTTT. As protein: CASSPGQDTQYF.

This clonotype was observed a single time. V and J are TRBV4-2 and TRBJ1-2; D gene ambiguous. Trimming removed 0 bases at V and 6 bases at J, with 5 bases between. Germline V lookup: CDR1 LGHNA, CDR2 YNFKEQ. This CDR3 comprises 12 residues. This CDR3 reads CASSQDRNGYTF. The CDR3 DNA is TGTGCCAGCAGCCAAGACAGGAATGGCTACACCTTC.

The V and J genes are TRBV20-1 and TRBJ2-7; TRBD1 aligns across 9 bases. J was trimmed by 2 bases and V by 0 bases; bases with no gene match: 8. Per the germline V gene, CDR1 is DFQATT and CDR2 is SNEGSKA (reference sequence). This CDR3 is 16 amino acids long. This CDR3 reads CSAREPTGGLAYEQYF. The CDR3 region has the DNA TGCAGTGCTAGAGAACCTACAGGGGGCCTCGCCTACGAGCAGTACTTC.

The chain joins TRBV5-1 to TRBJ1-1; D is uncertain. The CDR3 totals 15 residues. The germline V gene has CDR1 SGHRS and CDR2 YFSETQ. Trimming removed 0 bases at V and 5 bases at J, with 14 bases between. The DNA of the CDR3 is TGCGCCAGCAGCTTGGATGGCATCCGGGAGACTGAAGCTTTCTTT. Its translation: CASSLDGIRETEAFF.

As DNA, the CDR3 is TGTGCCAGCAGTCCACTTAATTTCTACGAGCAGTACTTC. Its protein product is CASSPLNFYEQYF. V and J are TRBV27 and TRBJ2-7; D ambiguous. Germline CDR1 and CDR2: MNHEY and SMNVEV (reference sequence). CDR3 length: 13 amino acids. V gave up 5 bases and J gave up 3 bases, with 11 bases separating them.

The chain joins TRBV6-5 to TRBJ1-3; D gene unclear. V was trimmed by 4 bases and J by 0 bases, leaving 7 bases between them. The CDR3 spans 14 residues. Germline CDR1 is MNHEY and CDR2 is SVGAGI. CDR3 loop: CASSSRTSGNTIYF. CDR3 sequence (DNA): TGTGCCAGCAGTTCAAGGACCTCTGGAAACACCATATATTTT.

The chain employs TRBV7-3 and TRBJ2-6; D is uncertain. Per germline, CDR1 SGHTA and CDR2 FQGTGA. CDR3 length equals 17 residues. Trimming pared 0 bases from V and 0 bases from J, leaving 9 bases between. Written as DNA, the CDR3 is TGTGCCAGCAGCTTAACGGCCCCAGACTCTGGGGCCAACGTCCTGACTTTC. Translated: CASSLTAPDSGANVLTF.

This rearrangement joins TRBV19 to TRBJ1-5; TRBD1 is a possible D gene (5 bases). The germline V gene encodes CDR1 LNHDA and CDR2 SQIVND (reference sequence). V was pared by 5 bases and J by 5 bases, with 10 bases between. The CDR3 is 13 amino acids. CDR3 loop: CASSDGTDQPQHF. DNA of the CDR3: TGTGCCAGTAGTGACGGGACGGATCAGCCCCAGCATTTT. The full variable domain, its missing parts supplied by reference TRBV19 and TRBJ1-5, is DGGITQSPKYLFRKEGQNVTLSCEQNLNHDAMYWYRQDPGQGLRLIYYSQIVNDFQKGDIAEGYSVSREKKESFPLTVTSAQKNPTAFYLCASSDGTDQPQHFGDGTRLSIL.

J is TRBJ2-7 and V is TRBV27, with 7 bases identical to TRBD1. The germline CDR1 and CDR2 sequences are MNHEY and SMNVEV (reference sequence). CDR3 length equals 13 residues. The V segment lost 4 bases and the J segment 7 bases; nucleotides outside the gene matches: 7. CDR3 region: CASSSRGRGEQYF. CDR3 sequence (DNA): TGTGCCAGCAGTTCTAGGGGGCGCGGGGAGCAGTACTTC.

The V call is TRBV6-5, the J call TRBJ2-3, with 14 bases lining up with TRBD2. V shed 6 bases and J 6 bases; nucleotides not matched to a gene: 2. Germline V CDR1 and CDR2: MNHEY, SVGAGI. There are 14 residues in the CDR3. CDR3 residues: CASRRLAGGDTQYF. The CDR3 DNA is TGTGCCAGCAGACGACTAGCGGGAGGGGATACGCAGTATTTT.

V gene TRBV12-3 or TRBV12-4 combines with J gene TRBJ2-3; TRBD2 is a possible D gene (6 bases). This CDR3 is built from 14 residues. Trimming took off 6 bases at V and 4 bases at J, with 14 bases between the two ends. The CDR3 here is CASSPVEGSDTQYF. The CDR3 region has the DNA TGTGCCAGCAGCCCGGTGGAGGGGTCAGATACGCAGTATTTT.

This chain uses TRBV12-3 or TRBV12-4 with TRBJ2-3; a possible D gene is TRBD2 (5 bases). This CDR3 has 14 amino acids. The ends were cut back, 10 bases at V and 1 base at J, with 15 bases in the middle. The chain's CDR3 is CATGRGDGTDTQYF. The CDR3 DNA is TGTGCCACCGGACGGGGTGATGGCACAGATACGCAGTATTTT.

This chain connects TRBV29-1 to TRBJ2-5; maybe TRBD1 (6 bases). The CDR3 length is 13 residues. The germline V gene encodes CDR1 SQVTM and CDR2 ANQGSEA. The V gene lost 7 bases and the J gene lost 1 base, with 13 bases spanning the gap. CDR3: CSGADSPQETQYF. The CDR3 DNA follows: TGCAGCGGCGCGGACAGCCCCCAAGAGACCCAGTACTTC.

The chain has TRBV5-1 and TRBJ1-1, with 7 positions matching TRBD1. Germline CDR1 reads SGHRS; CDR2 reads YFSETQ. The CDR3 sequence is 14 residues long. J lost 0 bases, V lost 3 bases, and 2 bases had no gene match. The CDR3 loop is CASSWTGLNTEAFF. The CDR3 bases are TGCGCCAGCAGCTGGACAGGCCTGAACACTGAAGCTTTCTTT. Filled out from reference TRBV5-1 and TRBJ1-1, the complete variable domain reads KAGVTQTPRYLIKTRGQQVTLSCSPISGHRSVSWYQQTPGQGLQFLFEYFSETQRNKGNFPGRFSGRQFSNSRSEMNVSTLELGDSALYLCASSWTGLNTEAFFGQGTRLTVV.

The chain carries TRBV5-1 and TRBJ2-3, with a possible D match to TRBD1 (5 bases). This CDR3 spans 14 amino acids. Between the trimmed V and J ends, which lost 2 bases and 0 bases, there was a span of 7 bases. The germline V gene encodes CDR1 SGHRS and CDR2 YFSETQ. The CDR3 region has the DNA TGCGCCAGCAGCTTTGACAGTAGCACAGATACGCAGTATTTT. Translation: CASSFDSSTDTQYF.

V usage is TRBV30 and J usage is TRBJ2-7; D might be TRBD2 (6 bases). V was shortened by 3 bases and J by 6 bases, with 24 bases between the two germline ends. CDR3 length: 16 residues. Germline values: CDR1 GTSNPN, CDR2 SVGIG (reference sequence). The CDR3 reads CAWRRSDSSEGSEQYF. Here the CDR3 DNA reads TGTGCCTGGAGGAGATCGGACTCCTCGGAGGGGAGCGAGCAGTACTTC.

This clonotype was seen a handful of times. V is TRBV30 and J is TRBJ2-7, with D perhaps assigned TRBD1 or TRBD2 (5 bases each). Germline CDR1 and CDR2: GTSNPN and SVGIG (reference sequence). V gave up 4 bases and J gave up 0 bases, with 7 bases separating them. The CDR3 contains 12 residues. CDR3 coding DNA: TGTGCCTGGACCGGGGCCTCCTACGAGCAGTACTTC. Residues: CAWTGASYEQYF.

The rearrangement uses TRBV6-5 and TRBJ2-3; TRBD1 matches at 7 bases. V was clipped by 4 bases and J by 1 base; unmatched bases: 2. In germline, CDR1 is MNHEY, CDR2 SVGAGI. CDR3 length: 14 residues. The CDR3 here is CASSFDRGTDTQYF. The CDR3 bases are TGTGCCAGCAGTTTCGACAGGGGCACAGATACGCAGTATTTT.

This chain's CDR3 is CASSLVYNEQFF. CDR3 DNA: TGTGCCAGCAGTTTGGTCTACAATGAGCAGTTCTTC. The chain is built from TRBV28 and TRBJ2-1; D is ambiguous. Per the germline V gene, CDR1 is MDHEN and CDR2 is SYDVKM. Trimming pared 3 bases from V and 3 bases from J, leaving 3 bases between. The CDR3 consists of 12 residues.

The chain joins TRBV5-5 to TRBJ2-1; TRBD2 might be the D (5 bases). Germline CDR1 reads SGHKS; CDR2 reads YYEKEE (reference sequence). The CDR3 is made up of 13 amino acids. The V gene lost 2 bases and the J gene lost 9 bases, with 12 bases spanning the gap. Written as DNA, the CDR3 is TGTGCCAGCAGCTTAAACTTCCGGGGTGAGCAGTTCTTC. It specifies CASSLNFRGEQFF. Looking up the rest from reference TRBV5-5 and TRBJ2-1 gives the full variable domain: DAGVTQSPTHLIKTRGQQVTLRCSPISGHKSVSWYQQVLGQGPQFIFQYYEKEERGRGNFPDRFSARQFPNYSSELNVNALLLGDSALYLCASSLNFRGEQFFGPGTRLTVL.

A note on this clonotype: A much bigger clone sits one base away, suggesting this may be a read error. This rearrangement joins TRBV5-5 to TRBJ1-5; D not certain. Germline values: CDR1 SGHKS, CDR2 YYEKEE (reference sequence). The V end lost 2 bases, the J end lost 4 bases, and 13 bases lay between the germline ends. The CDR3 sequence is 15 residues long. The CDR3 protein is CASSLIDGENQPQHF. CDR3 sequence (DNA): TGTGCCAGCAGCTTAATCGACGGCGAGAATCAGCCCCAGCATTTT. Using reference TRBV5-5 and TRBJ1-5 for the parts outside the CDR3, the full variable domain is DAGVTQSPTHLIKTRGQQVTLRCSPISGHKSVSWYQQVLGQGPQFIFQYYEKEERGRGNFPDRFSARQFPNYSSELNVNALLLGDSALYLCASSLIDGENQPQHFGDGTRLSIL.

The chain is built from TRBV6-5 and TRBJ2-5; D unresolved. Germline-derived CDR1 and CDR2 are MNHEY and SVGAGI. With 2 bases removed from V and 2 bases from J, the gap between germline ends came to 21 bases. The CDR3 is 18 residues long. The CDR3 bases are TGTGCCAGCAGTTACCGGCAGCCCGGGTTTTATCTTCAAGAGACCCAGTACTTC. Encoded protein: CASSYRQPGFYLQETQYF.